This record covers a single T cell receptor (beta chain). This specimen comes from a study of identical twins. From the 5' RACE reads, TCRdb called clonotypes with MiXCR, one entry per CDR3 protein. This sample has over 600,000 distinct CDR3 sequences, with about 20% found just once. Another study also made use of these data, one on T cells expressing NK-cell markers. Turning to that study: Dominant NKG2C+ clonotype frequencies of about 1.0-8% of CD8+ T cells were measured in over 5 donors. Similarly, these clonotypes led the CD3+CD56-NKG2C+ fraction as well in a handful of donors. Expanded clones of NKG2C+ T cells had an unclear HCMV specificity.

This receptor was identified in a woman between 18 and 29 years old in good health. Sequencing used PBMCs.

CDR3 sequence (DNA): TGTGCCAGCAGCCAAGCTGGGACAGTCTATGGCTACACCTTC. Residues: CASSQAGTVYGYTF. V and J are TRBV4-2 and TRBJ1-2, with 7 bases lining up with TRBD1. Germline CDR1 and CDR2: LGHNA and YNFKEQ. The CDR3 consists of 14 residues. With 1 base clipped from V and 4 bases from J, the junction kept 3 bases outside the gene matches.